These 29 T cell receptor beta chains came from one sample sequenced in a study of CXCR3-negative and CXCR3-positive naive CD8 T cells. Study conclusions and caveats: Against CXCR3-negative naive cells, CXCR3-positive naive cells showed more hydrophobic TRB CDR3s.

Antigen specificity for these receptors is unknown. UMI-labeled 5' RACE TRB cDNA libraries were prepared from the cells. For each CDR3 protein, TCRdb gives one entry from its re-call of the 5' RACE reads, without DNA. This sample's table reports under 60,000 distinct CDR3 sequences. Material: naive CXCR3+ CD8+ T cells from blood. The subset is: CD45RO-CCR7+CD27+CD95- naive CD8+ T cells expressing CXCR3 (TNR3+). Receptors were obtained from a human donor in good health. Some clones in this sample may be carry-over from other donors' samples.

The chain links TRBV6-2 or TRBV6-3 to TRBJ2-7; TCRdb reports TRBD1, a call that lacks DNA to check it against. The CDR3 sequence is 14 residues long. Germline loops: CDR1 MNHEY, CDR2 SVGEGT. The CDR3 sequence is CASSYEQGTYEQYF.

The chain carries TRBV15 and TRBJ2-2; TCRdb selects TRBD1, and the lack of DNA leaves this call unchecked. The germline CDR1 and CDR2 sequences are LNHNV and YYDKDF (reference sequence). CDR3 length: 15 amino acids. The CDR3 sequence is CATSSPGKNTGELFF.

The rearrangement uses TRBV6-5 and TRBJ2-3; as DNA is missing, the TRBD1 call by TCRdb cannot be tested. Looked up from germline, CDR1 is MNHEY and CDR2 is SVGAGI. The CDR3 contains 15 residues. The chain's CDR3 is CASSVEGLDTDTQYF.

This chain uses TRBV7-9 with TRBJ2-1; lacking DNA, the TRBD2 call made by TCRdb goes unchecked. The CDR3 contains 13 residues. Germline V gene sequence: CDR1 SEHNR, CDR2 FQNEAQ (reference sequence). CDR3 amino acids: CASSSGGCNEQFF.

This sequence joins TRBV4-3 and TRBJ2-7; the D call from TCRdb, TRBD1, cannot be confirmed without DNA. Germline V lookup: CDR1 LGHNA, CDR2 YSLEER. The CDR3 covers 15 residues. The CDR3 loop is CASSQDRDTTYEQYF.

The CDR3 sequence: CASSFPGNRYGYTF. V is TRBV5-1 and J is TRBJ1-2; the TRBD1 assignment by TCRdb is unverifiable without DNA. Germline values: CDR1 SGHRS, CDR2 YFSETQ. The CDR3 has 14 amino acids.

The V gene is TRBV2, the J gene TRBJ2-7; the TCRdb call, TRBD2, lacks DNA for checking. CDR3 length: 13 residues. Per the germline V gene, CDR1 is SNHLY and CDR2 is FYNNEI. CDR3: CASSGTSVYEQYF.

The chain uses TRBV6-2 or TRBV6-3 and TRBJ2-3; as DNA is missing, the TRBD1 call by TCRdb cannot be tested. Germline-derived CDR1 and CDR2 are MNHEY and SVGEGT. This CDR3 has 17 amino acids. The CDR3 here is CASSYGAGSESTDTQYF.

The chain combines TRBV29-1 with TRBJ2-1; absent DNA, TCRdb's TRBD2 call cannot be checked. CDR3 size: 15 residues. Per the germline V gene, CDR1 is SQVTM and CDR2 is ANQGSEA. The CDR3 loop is CSVRSGTSGDNEQFF.

This rearrangement joins TRBV28 to TRBJ2-7; TCRdb designates TRBD2, a call that cannot be tested without DNA. CDR1 and CDR2 from the germline V gene are MDHEN and SYDVKM. This CDR3 region has 18 residues. The CDR3 loop reads CASSLPGLAGGPSYEQYF.

The chain combines TRBV10-3 with TRBJ2-1; TCRdb lists TRBD2, though no DNA is available to test this call. CDR1 is ENHRY, CDR2 SYGVKD, per germline. The CDR3 has 15 amino acids. The CDR3 is CAIRTSGETYNEQFF.

The V and J genes are TRBV4-3 and TRBJ2-1. The germline V gene has CDR1 LGHNA and CDR2 YSLEER. The CDR3 totals 13 residues. The CDR3 here is CASSQDSYNEQFF.

This chain uses TRBV6-6 with TRBJ1-2; TCRdb returns TRBD1, unconfirmable since there is no DNA. The CDR3 spans 15 residues. Germline loops: CDR1 MNHNY, CDR2 SVGAGI (reference sequence). CDR3 protein: CASSYPPGGYYGYTF.

The gene calls are TRBV27 and TRBJ2-3; TCRdb returns TRBD2, unconfirmable since there is no DNA. This CDR3 region has 14 residues. In germline, CDR1 is MNHEY, CDR2 SMNVEV (reference sequence). The CDR3 spells CASSLYGLEGTQYF.

The V and J genes are TRBV6-2 or TRBV6-3 and TRBJ2-1; no DNA is available, so the TRBD1 call from TCRdb remains unchecked. This CDR3 region has 12 residues. Germline CDR1 reads MNHEY; CDR2 reads SVGEGT. CDR3 residues: CASSWDRGEQFF.

The chain uses TRBV20-1 and TRBJ2-1; TCRdb outputs TRBD1, but without DNA this stays unchecked. The CDR3 is 15 amino acids. Looked up from germline, CDR1 is DFQATT and CDR2 is SNEGSKA (reference sequence). CDR3 protein: CSARGQGRLYNEQFF.

The chain recombines TRBV6-2 or TRBV6-3 with TRBJ2-7. The CDR3 has 16 amino acids. Germline assignment: CDR1 MNHEY and CDR2 SVGEGT. The chain's CDR3 is CASSGHRGGSSYEQYF.

J is TRBJ2-3 and V is TRBV29-1; TCRdb indicates TRBD1, and absent DNA this call remains unverified. The CDR3 is made up of 15 amino acids. Germline V CDR1 and CDR2: SQVTM, ANQGSEA. The CDR3 reads CSAPGTGGITDTQYF.

This rearrangement joins TRBV3-1 to TRBJ2-2; TCRdb's D gene call, TRBD1, goes unchecked for lack of DNA. The CDR3 sequence is 16 residues long. CDR1 and CDR2 from the germline V gene are LGHDT and YNNKEL (reference sequence). The CDR3 reads CASSQGRTGEAGELFF. Filled out from reference TRBV3-1 and TRBJ2-2, the complete variable domain reads DTAVSQTPKYLVTQMGNDKSIKCEQNLGHDTMYWYKQDSKKFLKIMFSYNNKELIINETVPNRFSPKSPDKAHLNLHINSLELGDSAVYFCASSQGRTGEAGELFFGEGSRLTVL.

The chain joins TRBV29-1 to TRBJ1-2. Germline assignment: CDR1 SQVTM and CDR2 ANQGSEA. This CDR3 is built from 14 residues. CDR3 loop: CSVEGAGGYYGYTF. Complete variable domain (other parts from reference TRBV29-1 and TRBJ1-2): SAVISQKPSRDICQRGTSLTIQCQVDSQVTMMFWYRQQPGQSLTLIATANQGSEATYESGFVIDKFPISRPNLTFSTLTVSNMSPEDSSIYLCSVEGAGGYYGYTFGSGTRLTVV.

The chain carries TRBV28 and TRBJ2-7. Germline V gene data show CDR1 as MDHEN and CDR2 as SYDVKM. The CDR3 totals 14 residues. This CDR3 reads CASSFDSVTYEQYF.

The J gene is TRBJ1-5, the V gene TRBV6-5; the TRBD1 assignment by TCRdb is unverifiable without DNA. From germline, CDR1 is MNHEY and CDR2 SVGAGI. The CDR3 totals 15 residues. The CDR3 sequence is CASSSYPGSNQPQHF.

The V call is TRBV6-2 or TRBV6-3, the J call TRBJ2-2; checking the TCRdb D call of TRBD2 is not possible without DNA. The CDR3 is 17 residues long. From germline, CDR1 is MNHEY and CDR2 SVGEGT. The CDR3 loop is CASSERAGGPITGELFF.

V gene TRBV6-1 combines with J gene TRBJ2-5. This CDR3 has 13 amino acids. The germline V gene has CDR1 MNHNS and CDR2 SASEGT. The CDR3 is CASSDVNTETQYF.

The chain is built from TRBV4-3 and TRBJ1-4. Germline-derived CDR1 and CDR2 are LGHNA and YSLEER. The CDR3 is 15 amino acids. The CDR3 is CASSQGSGTNEKLFF.

The gene calls are TRBV20-1 and TRBJ2-5; no DNA is available, so the TRBD1 call from TCRdb remains unchecked. CDR1 is DFQATT and CDR2 is SNEGSKA in the germline V gene (reference sequence). This CDR3 spans 13 amino acids. The CDR3: CSAKQGIGLAQYF.

This rearrangement joins TRBV28 to TRBJ1-1; the TCRdb D gene call, TRBD1, has no DNA to confirm it. Germline V CDR1 and CDR2: MDHEN, SYDVKM. This CDR3 spans 17 amino acids. The CDR3 region is CASSFLGQGVVTLEAFF.

The chain recombines TRBV29-1 with TRBJ2-1; TCRdb's assignment of TRBD1 cannot be checked, as there is no DNA. Germline-derived CDR1 and CDR2 are SQVTM and ANQGSEA. The length of the CDR3 is 14 residues. CDR3 sequence: CSVESGDSYNEQFF.

The chain is built from TRBV5-1 and TRBJ2-1; TCRdb proposes TRBD2, but this gene call is untestable without DNA. Germline V CDR1 and CDR2: SGHRS, YFSETQ. The CDR3 is 15 amino acids. This CDR3 reads CARPRGGTDSYEQFF.